The 30 T cell receptor beta chains below were found in one sample sequenced in a study of blood T cells in healthy people across ages (dated by TCRdb to the mid-2010s). Libraries were built with 5' RACE. These reads were obtained on an Illumina HiSeq 2500. A second PCR of 7 to 11 cycles was run with a J-beta primer mix and a sample-barcoded 5' primer. Starting from the raw public reads, TCRdb applied fastp trimming at Q25, assembled clones with MiXCR and retained in-frame beta chains. Rows with one shared CDR3 protein collapse into an entry with the most common genes and DNA. The sample table records about 1.1 million distinct CDR3 sequences; less than 45% of these occur just once. Around 13% of the sample rests with the top ten. Sequencing used blood. The receptors originated from a man in his late teens or twenties in good health.

There are a few counts of this clonotype. This chain links TRBV11-2 with TRBJ2-1; possibly TRBD1 or TRBD2 for D (5 bases each). Germline V gene lookup returns CDR1 SGHAT and CDR2 FQNNGV. Trimming removed 3 bases at V and 1 base at J, with 13 bases between. The CDR3 has 16 amino acids. The CDR3 spells CASSFPGRASYNEQFF. In DNA, the CDR3 is TGTGCCAGCAGCTTCCCGGGACGAGCGTCCTACAATGAGCAGTTCTTC.

The chain employs TRBV21-1 and TRBJ2-1; TRBD2 was called by the table and not checked on the DNA. TRBV21-1 is a recognized pseudogene. The CDR3 runs to 18 residues. CDR3 sequence reads: CASSQRRRSDRSYNEQFF. The CDR3 region has the DNA TGTGCCAGCAGTCAAAGGAGGAGGAGCGACCGCTCCTACAATGAGCAGTTCTTC.

This clonotype turned up a few times. This chain uses TRBV15 with TRBJ1-2; D is unclear. The CDR3 is 13 amino acids. The germline V and J ends were trimmed by 3 bases and 8 bases, with 13 bases remaining between them. Germline assignment: CDR1 LNHNV and CDR2 YYDKDF (reference sequence). DNA for the CDR3: TGTGCCACCAGCAGGGAAGATTCAGGCGGCTACACCTTC. It is translated as CATSREDSGGYTF.

This rearrangement joins TRBV5-1 to TRBJ1-1, with D hard to call. Trimming pared 0 bases from V and 4 bases from J, leaving 13 bases between. This CDR3 contains 15 residues. Looked up from germline, CDR1 is SGHRS and CDR2 is YFSETQ. The DNA for the CDR3 is TGCGCCAGCAGCTTGGGGGGATCGATGGGCACTGAAGCTTTCTTT. The encoded protein is CASSLGGSMGTEAFF.

Concerning this clonotype: A much bigger clone sits one base away, suggesting this may be a read error. The chain has TRBV6-5 and TRBJ1-2; maybe TRBD1 (6 bases). V lost 5 bases and J lost 8, with 21 bases in between. This CDR3 has 15 amino acids. Germline lookup yields CDR1 MNHEY and CDR2 SVGAGI. DNA for the CDR3: TGTGCCAGCAGTACGACGTACAGGGTAGAAGGGGGCTACACCTTC. Its translation: CASSTTYRVEGGYTF.

The V call is TRBV7-2, the J call TRBJ2-2; D possibly corresponds to TRBD2 (5 bases). Germline values: CDR1 SGHTA, CDR2 FQGNSA. V lost 2 bases to trimming and J lost 2 bases, with 9 bases between them. The CDR3 is made up of 15 amino acids. The CDR3 here is CASSLRGINTGELFF. CDR3 nucleotides: TGTGCCAGCAGCTTAAGAGGGATAAACACCGGGGAGCTGTTTTTT. The full variable domain, rest sourced from reference TRBV7-2 and TRBJ2-2, is GAGVSQSPSNKVTEKGKDVELRCDPISGHTALYWYRQSLGQGLEFLIYFQGNSAPDKSGLPSDRFSAERTGGSVSTLTIQRTQQEDSAVYLCASSLRGINTGELFFGEGSRLTVL.

The chain couples TRBV4-2 to TRBJ1-2, with 9 bases aligning to TRBD1. CDR3 length: 15 residues. CDR1 and CDR2 from the germline V gene are LGHNA and YNFKEQ. The V segment lost 4 bases and the J segment 7 bases; nucleotides outside the gene matches: 10. This CDR3 reads CASSRRTGDVGGYTF. The CDR3 nucleotides read TGTGCCAGCAGCCGCCGGACAGGGGATGTCGGTGGCTACACCTTC.

The V and J genes are TRBV10-2 and TRBJ2-2; 7 bases are a match to TRBD2. Germline CDR1 and CDR2: WSHSY and SAAADI. The CDR3 has 15 residues. V shed 5 bases and J 7 bases; nucleotides not matched to a gene: 10. The CDR3 DNA is TGCGCCAGCAGTTACGGGACTACTAAATACGGGGAGCTGTTTTTT. Translated: CASSYGTTKYGELFF.

In its sample, this clonotype was seen a few times. J is TRBJ2-7 and V is TRBV10-3, with D maybe TRBD2 (7 bases). Trimming shortened V by 4 bases and J by 7 bases, and 23 bases separated the two germline ends. The CDR3 is 16 residues long. CDR1 and CDR2 from the germline V gene are ENHRY and SYGVKD. The CDR3 spells CAISVEGGPKYNEQYF. The CDR3 coding sequence is TGTGCCATCAGTGTGGAGGGGGGGCCTAAATACAATGAGCAGTACTTC.

A few counts support this clonotype. The gene calls are TRBV27 and TRBJ1-1, with D maybe TRBD1 (6 bases). Trimming pared 5 bases from V and 1 base from J, leaving 14 bases between. This CDR3 spans 15 amino acids. Germline V gene lookup returns CDR1 MNHEY and CDR2 SMNVEV (reference sequence). CDR3 coding DNA: TGTGCCAGCAGTCTCAGACAGGACCAGAACACTGAAGCTTTCTTT. The encoded protein is CASSLRQDQNTEAFF.

This clonotype was counted many times. The chain joins TRBV7-2 to TRBJ2-5, with a weak D call TRBD1 (5 bases). CDR3 length: 13 residues. Germline V gene sequence: CDR1 SGHTA, CDR2 FQGNSA. V was shortened by 1 base and J by 11 bases, with 14 bases between the two germline ends. In DNA form, the CDR3 reads TGTGCCAGCAGCTTAGAACAGGATAATGAGCAGTACTTC. Translation: CASSLEQDNEQYF.

The chain employs TRBV6-1 and TRBJ2-1; 8 positions agree with TRBD2. The V gene end was trimmed by 11 bases and the J gene end by 3 bases; junction bases not matched to a gene: 9. Germline V gene data show CDR1 as MNHNS and CDR2 as SASEGT. The CDR3 extends over 14 amino acids. The CDR3 here is CAGGGGPYYNEQFF. The CDR3 nucleotides are TGTGCCGGAGGCGGGGGGCCCTACTACAATGAGCAGTTCTTC.

This clonotype occurred many times. The genes are TRBV29-1 and TRBJ2-3; D ambiguous. Per germline, CDR1 SQVTM and CDR2 ANQGSEA. Trimming shortened V by 7 bases and J by 5 bases, and 7 bases separated the two germline ends. The CDR3 has 10 residues. The CDR3 region is CSAGRDTQYF. CDR3 in DNA: TGCAGCGCTGGCCGAGATACGCAGTATTTT.

About this clonotype: A much larger clone differs by one base, so this may be a read error. This rearrangement joins TRBV13 to TRBJ2-7, with TRBD1 as a possible D gene (5 bases). The CDR3 loop spans 14 amino acids. V was shortened by 5 bases and J by 7 bases, with 18 bases between the two germline ends. Germline V gives CDR1 PRHDT, CDR2 FYEKMQ (reference sequence). The CDR3 loop is CASSQGHSYNEQYF. The CDR3 nucleotides read TGTGCCAGCAGCCAGGGTCATTCCTACAATGAGCAGTACTTC. The complete variable domain, with remaining parts taken from reference TRBV13 and TRBJ2-7, reads AAGVIQSPRHLIKEKRETATLKCYPIPRHDTVYWYQQGPGQDPQFLISFYEKMQSDKGSIPDRFSAQQFSDYHSELNMSSLELGDSALYFCASSQGHSYNEQYFGPGTRLTVT.

This chain joins TRBV6-2 or TRBV6-3 and TRBJ2-2; TRBD2 is a possible D gene (7 bases). Per the germline V gene, CDR1 is MNHEY and CDR2 is SVGEGT. The V gene lost 2 bases and the J gene lost 0 bases, with 10 bases spanning the gap. The CDR3 loop spans 16 amino acids. CDR3 loop: CASSYGGAANTGELFF. CDR3 bases: TGTGCCAGCAGTTACGGGGGGGCGGCGAACACCGGGGAGCTGTTTTTT.

This clonotype was picked up a small number of times. The CDR3 sequence is CASTQLGGSADTQYF. Written as DNA, the CDR3 is TGTGCCAGCACACAACTAGGGGGGAGTGCAGATACGCAGTATTTT. The chain employs TRBV12-3 or TRBV12-4 and TRBJ2-3; D tentatively fits TRBD1 or TRBD2 (6 bases each). The CDR3 contains 15 residues. The germline V and J ends were trimmed by 7 bases and 4 bases, with 18 bases remaining between them.

The rearrangement links TRBV6-1 to TRBJ2-7; D is unresolved. Germline V gives CDR1 MNHNS, CDR2 SASEGT. The V end was cut by 5 bases, the J end by 7 bases, with 18 bases between. This CDR3 has 14 residues. This CDR3 is CASSTTLDSNEQYF. The CDR3 region has the DNA TGTGCCAGCAGTACCACCCTCGACTCCAATGAGCAGTACTTC.

The chain is built from TRBV12-5 and TRBJ1-1; TRBD1 is a possible D gene (5 bases). Germline V lookup: CDR1 LGHNT, CDR2 FRNRAP. V shed 3 bases and J shed 8 bases, with 13 bases lying between them. The CDR3 runs to 13 residues. The CDR3 here is CASGFGGGAEAFF. The CDR3 DNA reads as TGTGCTAGTGGTTTTGGGGGAGGAGCCGAAGCTTTCTTT. The full variable domain, with the rest looked up from reference TRBV12-5 and TRBJ1-1, is DARVTQTPRHKVTEMGQEVTMRCQPILGHNTVFWYRQTMMQGLELLAYFRNRAPLDDSGMPKDRFSAEMPDATLATLKIQPSEPRDSAVYFCASGFGGGAEAFFGQGTRLTVV.

The V call is TRBV20-1, the J call TRBJ2-3; 9 nucleotides align to TRBD2. CDR1 is DFQATT, CDR2 SNEGSKA, per germline (reference sequence). CDR3 size: 12 residues. The J segment lost 6 bases and the V segment lost 5 bases, leaving 3 bases of the junction unmatched. CDR3 in DNA: TGCAGTGCTCTAGCGGGAATGGATACGCAGTATTTT. It encodes CSALAGMDTQYF.

There are a few counts of this clonotype. The chain links TRBV29-1 to TRBJ2-2; D is unclear. Trimming left V 5 bases short and J 6 bases short, with 10 bases between. The CDR3 spans 12 residues. The germline CDR1 and CDR2 sequences are SQVTM and ANQGSEA. CDR3 sequence: CSVYLASGELFF. The CDR3 coding sequence is TGCAGCGTTTACTTGGCCTCCGGGGAGCTGTTTTTT.

The chain combines TRBV29-1 with TRBJ2-2; unclear D gene. Germline V gives CDR1 SQVTM, CDR2 ANQGSEA. The CDR3 sequence is 12 residues long. V lost 7 bases and J 3 bases, leaving 9 bases between the germline ends. In DNA form, the CDR3 reads TGCAGCGCCGGACGTTACACCGGGGAGCTGTTTTTT. Translating gives CSAGRYTGELFF.

The table lists this clonotype with a few counts. The chain has TRBV12-3 or TRBV12-4 and TRBJ2-5; 7 bases line up with TRBD2. V lost 3 bases and J lost 5; bases outside the gene matches: 6. The CDR3 runs to 14 residues. The DNA for the CDR3 is TGTGCCAGCAGTTTCGCGGGGGTTGAGGAGACCCAGTACTTC. Translation gives CASSFAGVEETQYF.

There are many counts of this clonotype. The chain joins TRBV20-1 to TRBJ2-1, with a tentative D call TRBD1 (6 bases). The CDR3 runs to 15 residues. Between the trimmed V and J ends, which lost 0 bases and 8 bases, there was a span of 17 bases. In germline, CDR1 is DFQATT, CDR2 SNEGSKA (reference sequence). CDR3 coding DNA: TGCAGTGCTAGAGATTATGACAGGCACTGGGATGAGCAGTTCTTC. The encoded protein is CSARDYDRHWDEQFF.

V and J are TRBV4-3 and TRBJ1-1; tentative D call: TRBD1 (5 bases). CDR1 and CDR2 (germline): LGHNA, YSLEER. The ends were cut back, 0 bases at V and 6 bases at J, with 11 bases in the middle. The CDR3 consists of 14 residues. The CDR3 bases are TGCGCCAGCAGCCAAGATCCAGGAGGGGCTGAAGCTTTCTTT. Protein sequence: CASSQDPGGAEAFF.

The chain links TRBV2 to TRBJ1-1; D ambiguous. The CDR3 sequence is 15 residues long. The V gene lost 2 bases and the J gene lost 0 bases, with 10 bases spanning the gap. The germline CDR1 and CDR2 sequences are SNHLY and FYNNEI. CDR3 loop: CASSEYMDLNTEAFF. For the CDR3, the DNA is TGTGCCAGCAGTGAATATATGGATTTGAACACTGAAGCTTTCTTT.

The sample holds a few counts of this clonotype. V and J are TRBV5-1 and TRBJ2-5; TRBD1 matches at 8 bases. V shed 5 bases, J shed 2 bases, and the junction held 11 bases outside the gene matches. Per the germline V gene, CDR1 is SGHRS and CDR2 is YFSETQ. The CDR3 extends over 16 amino acids. Written as DNA, the CDR3 is TGCGCCAGCAGTTTAGACGCCGGGACAGGACAAGAGACCCAGTACTTC. Protein sequence: CASSLDAGTGQETQYF.

The chain couples TRBV11-2 to TRBJ1-1; D uncertain. In germline, CDR1 is SGHAT, CDR2 FQNNGV. The CDR3 extends over 14 amino acids. V was cut by 6 bases and J by 3 bases, with 14 bases left in between. The CDR3 sequence: CASRTGSGDTEAFF. The CDR3 nucleotides read TGTGCCAGCAGAACGGGCAGTGGTGACACTGAAGCTTTCTTT.

This clonotype was counted between two and nine times. The chain carries TRBV6-5 and TRBJ2-5; D is uncertain. The CDR3 extends over 13 amino acids. Germline CDR1 MNHEY, CDR2 SVGAGI. The ends were cut back, 0 bases at V and 11 bases at J, with 13 bases in the middle. The CDR3 DNA reads as TGTGCCAGCAGTTACTCCCCAAACAATGAGCAGTACTTC. Translating gives CASSYSPNNEQYF.

The chain combines TRBV29-1 with TRBJ1-1; D not resolved. Trimming removed 5 bases at V and 0 bases at J, with 4 bases between. The CDR3 has 11 amino acids. The V gene's germline CDR1 is SQVTM and CDR2 ANQGSEA. CDR3 amino acids: CSVNMNTEAFF. CDR3 sequence (DNA): TGCAGCGTTAACATGAACACTGAAGCTTTCTTT.

This clonotype was seen more than once but under ten times. The chain's CDR3 is CSAIIGQETQYF. The CDR3 DNA sequence: TGCAGTGCAATCATTGGGCAAGAGACCCAGTACTTC. V gene TRBV20-1 combines with J gene TRBJ2-5; no clear D gene. Germline V gene lookup returns CDR1 DFQATT and CDR2 SNEGSKA (reference sequence). Trimming removed 6 bases from V and 2 bases from J, with 10 bases in between. CDR3 length: 12 residues.